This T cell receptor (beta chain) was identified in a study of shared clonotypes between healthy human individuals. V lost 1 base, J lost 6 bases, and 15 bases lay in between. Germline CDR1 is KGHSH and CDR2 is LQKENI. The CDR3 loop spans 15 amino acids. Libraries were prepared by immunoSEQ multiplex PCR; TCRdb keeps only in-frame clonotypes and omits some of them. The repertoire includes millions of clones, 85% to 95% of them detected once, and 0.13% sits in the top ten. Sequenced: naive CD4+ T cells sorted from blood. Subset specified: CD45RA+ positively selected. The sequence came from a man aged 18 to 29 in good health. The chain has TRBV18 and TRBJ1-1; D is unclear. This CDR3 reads CASSPREPRGAEAFF. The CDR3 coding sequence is TGTGCCAGCTCACCACGGGAACCCCGTGGGGCTGAAGCTTTCTTT.